What follows are 7 T cell receptor beta chains derived from one specimen sequenced in a study of beta chain features in type 1 diabetes. Expressed TCRB transcripts were sequenced after all isolated RNA was converted to cDNA. The data were produced by immunoSEQ multiplex PCR, yet TCRdb's version contains in-frame clones alone and is incomplete. The sample lists around 190,000 clones; about 13% were seen once. The sample was central memory CD4+ T cells from blood. The receptors shown here come from a woman aged 18-35 years in good health.

The sample holds a few counts of this clone. The chain employs TRBV30 and TRBJ1-5; a possible D gene is TRBD1 (6 bases). Per germline, CDR1 GTSNPN and CDR2 SVGIG (reference sequence). This CDR3 region has 13 residues. The V end was cut by 2 bases, the J end by 9 bases, with 14 bases between. The CDR3 DNA is TGTGCCTGGAGTAAACAGGGCGATGGGCCCCAGCATTTT. It yields the protein CAWSKQGDGPQHF.

The chain combines TRBV4-3 with TRBJ2-3, with 9 nucleotides matching TRBD2. Per the germline V gene, CDR1 is LGHNA and CDR2 is YSLEER. V was clipped by 7 bases and J by 4 bases; unmatched bases: 6. The CDR3 runs 14 residues. This CDR3 is CASTREGSADTQYF. Here the CDR3 DNA reads TGCGCCAGCACGCGGGAGGGCAGCGCAGATACGCAGTATTTT.

This clone was seen a handful of times. The chain employs TRBV11-2 and TRBJ1-5; D is possibly TRBD1 (5 bases). V lost 0 bases and J lost 7, with 10 bases in between. The CDR3 has 14 amino acids. The germline CDR1 and CDR2 sequences are SGHAT and FQNNGV. CDR3 sequence: CASSLEGGGQPQHF. In DNA form, the CDR3 reads TGTGCCAGCAGCTTAGAGGGGGGAGGCCAGCCCCAGCATTTT.

This clone was observed a few times. This CDR3 reads CASRLRRDEQYF. CDR3 coding DNA: TGTGCCAGCAGGCTACGCAGGGACGAGCAGTACTTC. The rearrangement uses TRBV7-8 and TRBJ2-7; the D gene is possibly TRBD1 (5 bases). The germline gives CDR1 SGHVS, CDR2 FQNEAQ. With 6 bases removed from V and 5 bases from J, the gap between germline ends came to 11 bases. The CDR3 covers 12 residues.

This clone occurred a few times. The chain couples TRBV4-3 to TRBJ1-2, with no clear D. The CDR3 length is 14 residues. V was clipped by 0 bases and J by 0 bases, with 5 bases between them. Germline V gives CDR1 LGHNA, CDR2 YSLEER. The CDR3 DNA sequence: TGCGCCAGCAGCCAAGATCTTGCTAACTATGGCTACACCTTC. This translates into CASSQDLANYGYTF.

V and J are TRBV15 and TRBJ1-4, with 12 bases fitting TRBD1. V lost 2 bases, J lost 6 bases, and 16 bases stayed unmatched. CDR3 length: 20 amino acids. Germline CDR1 and CDR2: LNHNV and YYDKDF (reference sequence). CDR3 nucleotides: TGTGCCACCAGCAGAAGGGGAGACCCCGGGACAGGGGGCCGGTATGAAAAACTGTTTTTT. This translates into CATSRRGDPGTGGRYEKLFF.

The chain uses TRBV5-1 and TRBJ1-1; tentative D call: TRBD1 (6 bases). From germline, CDR1 is SGHRS and CDR2 YFSETQ. The V end lost 0 bases, the J end lost 5 bases, and 11 bases lay between the germline ends. This CDR3 is 14 amino acids long. The chain's CDR3 is CASSLGTEHTEAFF. DNA of the CDR3: TGCGCCAGCAGCTTGGGGACAGAGCATACTGAAGCTTTCTTT.